This T cell receptor beta chain was recovered during a study of identical twins. There are 15 residues in the CDR3. The junction had 6 bases not matched to a gene; V was cut back by 6 bases and J by 3 bases. CDR1 is ENHRY, CDR2 SYGVKD, per germline. This clonotype showed up just a few times. TCRdb re-called the 5' RACE reads through MiXCR, storing one row per CDR3 protein. The sample lists 640,000 or so distinct CDR3 sequences; around 6% were seen once. The receptor was derived from a man aged 18 to 29 in good health. V gene TRBV10-3 combines with J gene TRBJ2-3, with 10 bases aligning to TRBD1. Sequenced sample: naive T cells sorted from blood. The CDR3: CAISIRQGATDTQYF. The CDR3 DNA is TGTGCCATCAGCATAAGACAGGGGGCAACAGATACGCAGTATTTT.